This T cell receptor beta chain was observed in a study of cytomegalovirus exposure and HLA in healthy donors. Study conclusions and caveats: An analysis done earlier found most TCR beta V segments productive about 90% or about 30% of the time. A list of 164 TCR beta chains associated with cytomegalovirus was given.

PCR used 60 Vbeta primers and 13 Jbeta primers. Here immunoSEQ multiplex PCR was the method, and the copy in TCRdb shows in-frame clones only, minus some. The sample includes roughly 140,000 clones, roughly 84% of them seen just once. The CDR3 sequence is 16 residues long. Per the germline V gene, CDR1 is SGHAT and CDR2 is FQNNGV. Trimming removed 2 bases at V and 2 bases at J, with 14 bases between. In regard to this clone: What it recognizes is unknown.

This rearrangement joins TRBV11-2 to TRBJ2-3; TRBD2 might be the D (6 bases). Input material: PBMCs. This TCR was recovered from a woman aged 18-29 years in good health and CMV-seronegative. CDR3 nucleotides: TGTGCCAGCAGCTTACACGGGGGTAAAAACACAGATACGCAGTATTTT. It encodes CASSLHGGKNTDTQYF.